This is a list of T cell receptor beta chains from one sample in a study of patients and donors after allogeneic stem cell transplantation. Using its own MiXCR run on the RT-PCR reads, TCRdb lists one record per CDR3 protein. In the table there are about 160,000 distinct CDR3 sequences, approximately 25% of which are singletons. Specimen: blood, either unsorted or a sorted T cell fraction (not recorded which). The source of these receptors is a human donor who was either an allogeneic HSCT recipient or a stem cell or donor lymphocyte infusion donor (not recorded which). It is not recorded whose cells these are; they may come from a transplant donor. Each CDR3 is given without its conserved first and last residue. Fields, in order: CDR3 length, J gene, V gene, CDR3 protein.

CDR3 length: 10
J gene: TRBJ2-2
V gene: TRBV7-9
CDR3 protein: ASAGDTGELF

CDR3 length: 13
J gene: TRBJ1-2
V gene: TRBV4-1
CDR3 protein: ASSPRWTEPYGYT

CDR3 length: 12
J gene: TRBJ2-7
V gene: TRBV27
CDR3 protein: ASSTDRFTYEQY

CDR3 length: 13
J gene: TRBJ1-1
V gene: TRBV9
CDR3 protein: ASSPQGQLNTEAF

CDR3 length: 13
J gene: TRBJ2-5
V gene: TRBV28
CDR3 protein: ASSLWQAMQETQY

CDR3 length: 14
J gene: TRBJ1-6
V gene: TRBV7-2
CDR3 protein: ASSMTGVSYNSPLH

CDR3 length: 12
J gene: TRBJ2-1
V gene: TRBV7-2
CDR3 protein: ASSESADSNEQF

CDR3 length: 16
J gene: TRBJ1-5
V gene: TRBV7-9
CDR3 protein: ASSLVFRDRVSNQPQH

CDR3 length: 12
J gene: TRBJ2-3
V gene: TRBV20-1
CDR3 protein: SAQKGASTDTQY

CDR3 length: 8
J gene: TRBJ1-1
V gene: TRBV20-1
CDR3 protein: SASRGEAF

CDR3 length: 11
J gene: TRBJ2-1
V gene: TRBV5-1
CDR3 protein: ASWMGSNNEQF

CDR3 length: 15
J gene: TRBJ2-1
V gene: TRBV10-3
CDR3 protein: AISESPASGGPQEQF

CDR3 length: 12
J gene: TRBJ1-2
V gene: TRBV3-1
CDR3 protein: ASSHPTGLYGYT

CDR3 length: 12
J gene: TRBJ2-3
V gene: TRBV12-5
CDR3 protein: ASGLSGTGDTQY

CDR3 length: 13
J gene: TRBJ2-3
V gene: TRBV21-1
CDR3 protein: ASSNAGGSADTQY

CDR3 length: 11
J gene: TRBJ1-2
V gene: TRBV29-1
CDR3 protein: SVSSQDYYGYT

CDR3 length: 13
J gene: TRBJ2-1
V gene: TRBV7-2
CDR3 protein: ASSFVAGAPNEQF

CDR3 length: 10
J gene: TRBJ2-7
V gene: TRBV11-1
CDR3 protein: ASSLVRYEQY

CDR3 length: 9
J gene: TRBJ2-7
V gene: TRBV29-1
CDR3 protein: SVVRDYEQY

CDR3 length: 11
J gene: TRBJ1-2
V gene: TRBV20-1
CDR3 protein: SARVPRGSGYT

CDR3 length: 14
J gene: TRBJ1-1
V gene: TRBV14
CDR3 protein: ASSSRQAPFGTEAF

CDR3 length: 11
J gene: TRBJ1-2
V gene: TRBV12-3/TRBV12-4
CDR3 protein: ASTLFGGPGYT

CDR3 length: 15
J gene: TRBJ1-5
V gene: TRBV4-1
CDR3 protein: ASSHRTGQGRDQPQH

CDR3 length: 11
J gene: TRBJ1-1
V gene: TRBV5-6
CDR3 protein: ASSLGGGPEAF

CDR3 length: 15
J gene: TRBJ2-2
V gene: TRBV6-5
CDR3 protein: ASSSAWGLFDTGELF

CDR3 length: 12
J gene: TRBJ1-2
V gene: TRBV10-2
CDR3 protein: ASVMTGRDYGYT

CDR3 length: 13
J gene: TRBJ1-1
V gene: TRBV7-6
CDR3 protein: ASSLAGQMNTEAF